This TCR beta chain was obtained from a study of blood T cells in healthy people across ages. It was with a sample-barcoded 5' primer and a J-beta primer mix that a second PCR of about 7 to 12 cycles was run. TCRdb passed the 5' RACE reads through MiXCR, listing each CDR3 protein once. The table has more than 650,000 distinct CDR3 sequences, under 30% seen once. A word on this clonotype: The CDR3 does not end in the conserved phenylalanine or tryptophan, so this is likely a read error.

The germline gives CDR1 DFQATT, CDR2 SNEGSKA (reference sequence). This CDR3 spans 14 amino acids. The trim removed 0 bases at V and 0 bases at J, leaving 2 bases unmatched. These data are also associated with another study on T cells of mothers and their children.

This chain links TRBV20-1 with TRBJ2-7; 7 bases are a match to TRBD1. The sample taken for sequencing was blood. The clonotype comes from a boy between 10 and 17 years old in good health. DNA of the CDR3: TGCAGTGCTAGAGAGACAGGGAGCTCCTACGAGCAGTACCTC. It codes for CSARETGSSYEQYL.